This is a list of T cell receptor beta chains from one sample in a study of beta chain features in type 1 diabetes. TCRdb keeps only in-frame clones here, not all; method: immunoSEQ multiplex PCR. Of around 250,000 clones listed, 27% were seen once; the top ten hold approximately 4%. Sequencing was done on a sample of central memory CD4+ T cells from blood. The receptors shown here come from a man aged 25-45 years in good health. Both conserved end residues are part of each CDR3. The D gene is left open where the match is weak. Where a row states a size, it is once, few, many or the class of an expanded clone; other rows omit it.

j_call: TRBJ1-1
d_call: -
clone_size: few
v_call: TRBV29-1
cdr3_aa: CSVKPRPGLRTEAFF
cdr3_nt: TGCAGCGTTAAACCCCGGCCAGGGTTACGCACTGAAGCTTTCTTT

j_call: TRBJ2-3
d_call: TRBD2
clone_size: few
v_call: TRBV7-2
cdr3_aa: CASSTGTSGTDTQYF
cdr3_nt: TGTGCCAGCAGCACCGGGACTAGCGGCACAGATACGCAGTATTTT

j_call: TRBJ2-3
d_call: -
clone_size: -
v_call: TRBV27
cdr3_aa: CASRPEAANTQYF
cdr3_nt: TGTGCCAGCAGACCCGAGGCCGCGAATACGCAGTATTTT

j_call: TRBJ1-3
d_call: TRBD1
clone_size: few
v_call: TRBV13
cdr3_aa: CASRWTGNTIYF
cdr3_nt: TGTGCCAGCAGATGGACAGGGAACACCATATATTTT

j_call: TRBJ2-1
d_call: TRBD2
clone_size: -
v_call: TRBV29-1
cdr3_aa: CSASGGPHEQFF
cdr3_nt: TGCAGCGCTAGCGGGGGGCCCCATGAGCAGTTCTTC

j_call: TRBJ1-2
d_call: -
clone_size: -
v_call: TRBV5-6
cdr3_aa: CASSPQGWNYGYTF
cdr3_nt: TGTGCCAGCAGCCCACAGGGTTGGAACTATGGCTACACCTTC

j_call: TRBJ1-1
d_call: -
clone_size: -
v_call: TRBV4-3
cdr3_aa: CASSQDGQGVAFF
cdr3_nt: TGCGCCAGCAGCCAAGACGGGCAGGGTGTAGCTTTCTTT

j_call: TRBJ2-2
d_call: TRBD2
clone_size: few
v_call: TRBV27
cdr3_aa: CASSRGLAGIGELFF
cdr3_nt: TGTGCCAGCAGCCGCGGACTAGCGGGGATCGGGGAGCTGTTTTTT

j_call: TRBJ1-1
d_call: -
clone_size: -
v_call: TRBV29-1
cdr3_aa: CSVAQMVTEAFF
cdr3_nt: TGCAGCGTTGCACAGATGGTCACTGAAGCTTTCTTT

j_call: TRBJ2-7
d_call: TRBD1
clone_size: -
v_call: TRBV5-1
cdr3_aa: CASSEDRVEQYF
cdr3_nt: TGCGCCAGCAGCGAGGACAGGGTCGAGCAGTACTTC

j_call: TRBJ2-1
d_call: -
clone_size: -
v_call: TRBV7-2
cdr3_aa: CASSLETGEQFF
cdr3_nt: TGTGCCAGCAGCTTAGAGACGGGTGAGCAGTTCTTC

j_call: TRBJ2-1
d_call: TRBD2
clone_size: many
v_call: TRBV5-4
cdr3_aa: CASSVSGDSYNEQFF
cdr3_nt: TGTGCCAGCAGCGTTAGCGGGGACTCCTACAATGAGCAGTTCTTC

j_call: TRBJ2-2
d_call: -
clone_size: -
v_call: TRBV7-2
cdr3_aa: CASRGTGELFF
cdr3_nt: TGTGCCAGCAGGGGCACCGGGGAGCTGTTTTTT

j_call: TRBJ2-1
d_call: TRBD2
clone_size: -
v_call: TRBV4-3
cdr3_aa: CASSQEPSGSVNEQFF
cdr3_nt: TGCGCCAGCAGCCAAGAACCTAGCGGGAGTGTCAATGAGCAGTTCTTC

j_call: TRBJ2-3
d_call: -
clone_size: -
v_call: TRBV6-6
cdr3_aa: CASSYVGHTDTQYF
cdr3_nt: TGTGCCAGCAGTTACGTGGGACACACAGATACGCAGTATTTT

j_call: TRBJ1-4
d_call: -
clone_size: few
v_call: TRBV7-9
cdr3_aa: CASSLVSTNEKLFF
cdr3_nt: TGTGCCAGCAGCTTAGTGTCAACTAATGAAAAACTGTTTTTT

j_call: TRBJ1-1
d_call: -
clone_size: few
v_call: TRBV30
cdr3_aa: CAWEDSATEAFF
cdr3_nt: TGTGCCTGGGAGGACAGCGCCACTGAAGCTTTCTTT

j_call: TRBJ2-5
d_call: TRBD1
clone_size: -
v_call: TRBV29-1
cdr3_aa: CSAQDRTGARETQYF
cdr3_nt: TGCAGCGCCCAAGACCGGACAGGGGCGCGAGAGACCCAGTACTTC

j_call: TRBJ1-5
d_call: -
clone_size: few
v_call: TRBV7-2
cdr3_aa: CASSKSDRSDQPQHF
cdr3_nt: TGTGCCAGCAGCAAGTCCGACAGGTCGGATCAGCCCCAGCATTTT

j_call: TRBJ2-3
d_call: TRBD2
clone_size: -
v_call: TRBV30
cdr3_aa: CAWSLAGAGDTQYF
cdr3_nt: TGTGCCTGGTCTCTAGCGGGGGCCGGGGATACGCAGTATTTT

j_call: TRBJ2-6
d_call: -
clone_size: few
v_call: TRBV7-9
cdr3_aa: CASSTATTRAPGANVLTF
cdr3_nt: TGTGCCAGCAGCACTGCGACCACGAGGGCCCCTGGGGCCAACGTCCTGACTTTC

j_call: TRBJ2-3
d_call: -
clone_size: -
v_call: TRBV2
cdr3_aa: CASSVARDTDTQYF
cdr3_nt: TGTGCCAGCAGTGTGGCCAGGGACACAGATACGCAGTATTTT

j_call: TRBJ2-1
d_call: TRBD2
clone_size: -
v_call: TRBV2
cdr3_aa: CASATSAFYNEQFF
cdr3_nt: TGTGCCAGCGCAACTAGCGCATTTTACAATGAGCAGTTCTTC

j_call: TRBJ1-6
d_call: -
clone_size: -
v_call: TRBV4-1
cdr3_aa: CASSQDIGGRSPLHF
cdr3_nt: TGCGCCAGCAGCCAAGATATCGGAGGCCGATCACCCCTCCACTTT

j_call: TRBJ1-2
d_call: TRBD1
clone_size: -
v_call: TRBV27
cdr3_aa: CASSPDRVWRQGGYGYTF
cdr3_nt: TGTGCCAGCAGTCCAGATCGGGTTTGGAGACAGGGGGGCTATGGCTACACCTTC

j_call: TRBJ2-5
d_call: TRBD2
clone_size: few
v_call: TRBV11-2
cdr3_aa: CASTLSGGRETQYF
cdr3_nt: TGTGCCAGCACCCTGAGCGGGGGCAGGGAGACCCAGTACTTC

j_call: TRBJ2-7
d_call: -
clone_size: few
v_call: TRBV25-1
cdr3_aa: CASSKGQGLGEQYF
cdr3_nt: TGTGCCAGCAGTAAGGGGCAGGGATTGGGCGAGCAGTACTTC

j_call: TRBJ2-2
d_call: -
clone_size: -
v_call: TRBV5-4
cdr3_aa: CASSPAGGANTGELFF
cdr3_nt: TGTGCCAGCAGCCCTGCCGGGGGTGCGAACACCGGGGAGCTGTTTTTT

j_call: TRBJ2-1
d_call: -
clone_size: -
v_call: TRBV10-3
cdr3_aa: CAISGPTGEQFF
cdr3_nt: TGTGCCATCAGTGGACCGACCGGAGAGCAGTTCTTC

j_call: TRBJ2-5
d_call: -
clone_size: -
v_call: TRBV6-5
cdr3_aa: CASRQEETQYF
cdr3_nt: TGTGCCAGCCGACAGGAGGAGACCCAGTACTTC

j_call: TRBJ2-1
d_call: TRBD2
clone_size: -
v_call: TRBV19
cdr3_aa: CASDSGRFDNEQFF
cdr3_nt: TGTGCCAGTGATAGCGGGAGGTTTGACAATGAGCAGTTCTTC

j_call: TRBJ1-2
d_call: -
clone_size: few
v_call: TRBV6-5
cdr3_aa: CASGQAYGYTF
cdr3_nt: TGTGCCAGCGGGCAGGCCTATGGCTACACCTTC

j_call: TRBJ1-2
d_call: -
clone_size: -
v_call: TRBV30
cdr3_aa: CAWSVRQGGYGYTF
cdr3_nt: TGTGCCTGGAGTGTACGGCAGGGCGGGTATGGCTACACCTTC

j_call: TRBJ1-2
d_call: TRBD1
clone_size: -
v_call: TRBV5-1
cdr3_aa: CASSLGGQGPAGYTF
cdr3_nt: TGCGCCAGCAGCTTGGGCGGACAGGGTCCGGCCGGCTACACCTTC

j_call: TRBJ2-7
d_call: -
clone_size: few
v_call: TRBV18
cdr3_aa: CASSPPKQVSEQYF
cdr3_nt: TGTGCCAGCTCACCACCGAAACAGGTGAGCGAGCAGTACTTC

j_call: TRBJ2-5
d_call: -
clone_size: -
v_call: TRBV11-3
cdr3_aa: CASSGGQSETQYF
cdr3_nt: TGTGCCAGCAGCGGCGGACAGTCAGAGACCCAGTACTTC

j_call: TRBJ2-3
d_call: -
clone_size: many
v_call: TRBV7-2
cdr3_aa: CASSLVGKPTDTQYF
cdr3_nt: TGTGCCAGCAGCTTAGTGGGGAAGCCCACAGATACGCAGTATTTT

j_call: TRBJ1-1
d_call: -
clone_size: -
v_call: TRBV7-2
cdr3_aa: CASSLLGANTEAFF
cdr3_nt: TGTGCCAGCAGCTTACTGGGGGCAAACACTGAAGCTTTCTTT

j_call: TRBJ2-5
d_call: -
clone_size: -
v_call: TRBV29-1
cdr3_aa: CSVRRGGETQYF
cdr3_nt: TGCAGCGTTCGCAGAGGTGGGGAGACCCAGTACTTC

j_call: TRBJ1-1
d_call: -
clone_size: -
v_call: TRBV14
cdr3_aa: CASSQERGRMDTEAFF
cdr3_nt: TGTGCCAGCAGCCAAGAAAGGGGGAGGATGGACACTGAAGCTTTCTTT

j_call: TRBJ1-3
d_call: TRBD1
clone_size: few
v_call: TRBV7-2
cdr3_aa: CASSPRGPRATGNTIYF
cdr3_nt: TGTGCCAGCAGCCCAAGGGGGCCCCGTGCCACTGGAAACACCATATATTTT

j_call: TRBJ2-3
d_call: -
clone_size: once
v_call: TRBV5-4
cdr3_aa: CASKGPRTDTQYF
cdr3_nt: TGTGCCAGCAAGGGACCACGCACAGATACGCAGTATTTT

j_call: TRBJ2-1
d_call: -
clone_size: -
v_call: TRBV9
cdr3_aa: CASSVVGSGSYNEQFF
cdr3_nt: TGTGCCAGCAGCGTAGTTGGCAGTGGTTCCTACAATGAGCAGTTCTTC

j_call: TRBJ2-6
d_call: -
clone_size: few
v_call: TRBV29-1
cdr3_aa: CSVTARGGGANVLTF
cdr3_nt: TGCAGCGTTACGGCTCGAGGAGGTGGGGCCAACGTCCTGACTTTC

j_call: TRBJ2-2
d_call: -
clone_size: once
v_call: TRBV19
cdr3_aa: CASSMSRGRTGELFF
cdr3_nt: TGTGCCAGTAGTATGAGCAGGGGCCGGACCGGGGAGCTGTTTTTT

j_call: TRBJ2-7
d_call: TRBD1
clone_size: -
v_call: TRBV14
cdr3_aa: CASSQGPGTGRYEQYF
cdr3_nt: TGTGCCAGCAGCCAAGGGCCCGGGACAGGCCGCTACGAGCAGTACTTC

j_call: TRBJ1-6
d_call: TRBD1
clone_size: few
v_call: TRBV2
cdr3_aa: CASSETGVVDSPLHF
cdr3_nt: TGTGCCAGCAGTGAAACAGGGGTTGTCGATTCACCCCTCCACTTT

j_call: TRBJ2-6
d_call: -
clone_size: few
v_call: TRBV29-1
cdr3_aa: CSGDAGANVLTF
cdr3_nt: TGCAGCGGTGACGCTGGGGCCAACGTCCTGACTTTC

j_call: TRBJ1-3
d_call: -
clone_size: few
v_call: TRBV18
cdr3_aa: CASSPDKSSGNTIYF
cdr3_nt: TGTGCCAGCTCACCCGACAAGAGCTCTGGAAACACCATATATTTT

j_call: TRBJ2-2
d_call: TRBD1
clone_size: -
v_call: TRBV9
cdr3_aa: CASSSRSGFRGPNTGELFF
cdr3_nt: TGTGCCAGCAGCTCGAGGAGTGGGTTCAGGGGGCCGAACACCGGGGAGCTGTTTTTT

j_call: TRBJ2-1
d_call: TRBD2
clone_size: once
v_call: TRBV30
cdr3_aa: CAWSTSGKNEQFF
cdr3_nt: TGTGCCTGGAGTACTAGCGGGAAGAATGAGCAGTTCTTC

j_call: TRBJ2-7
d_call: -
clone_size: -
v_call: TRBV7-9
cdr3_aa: CASSLGGNIEQYF
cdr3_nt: TGTGCCAGCAGCTTAGGCGGGAATATCGAGCAGTACTTC

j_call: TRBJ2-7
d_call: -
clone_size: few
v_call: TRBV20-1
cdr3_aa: CSAPEYEQYF
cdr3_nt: TGCAGTGCACCAGAGTACGAGCAGTACTTC

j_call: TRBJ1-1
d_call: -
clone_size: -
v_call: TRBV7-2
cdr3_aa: CASSLVEGRRAFF
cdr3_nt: TGTGCCAGCAGCTTAGTGGAGGGGCGGCGAGCTTTCTTT

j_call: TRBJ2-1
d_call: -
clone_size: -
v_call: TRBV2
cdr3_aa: CASSASGSSYNEQFF
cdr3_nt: TGTGCCAGCAGTGCAAGCGGTAGCTCCTACAATGAGCAGTTCTTC

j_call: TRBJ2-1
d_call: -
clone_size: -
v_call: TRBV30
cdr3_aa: CAWASYNEQFF
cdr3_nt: TGTGCCTGGGCGTCCTACAATGAGCAGTTCTTC

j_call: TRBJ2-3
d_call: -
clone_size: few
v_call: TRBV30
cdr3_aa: CAWRSRGQRDTQYF
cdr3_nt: TGTGCCTGGAGGTCTAGGGGCCAGAGAGATACGCAGTATTTT

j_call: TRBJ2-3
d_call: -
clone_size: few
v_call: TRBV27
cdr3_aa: CASSTPGRWTDTQYF
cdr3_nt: TGTGCCAGCAGTACACCAGGGCGGTGGACAGATACGCAGTATTTT

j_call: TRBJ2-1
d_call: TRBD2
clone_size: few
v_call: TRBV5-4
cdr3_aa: CASSSTSGRVNEQFF
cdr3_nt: TGTGCCAGCAGCTCGACTAGCGGGAGAGTTAATGAGCAGTTCTTC